The 13 T cell receptor beta chains below were found in one sample sequenced in a study of shared clonotypes between healthy human individuals (TCRdb year 2020). Libraries were prepared through the immunoSEQ multiplex PCR assay. TCRdb re-hosts the immuneACCESS table, in-frame sequences only. Its copies lack some clones; in the studies checked, an unresolved V gene accounts for under half of them, and the cause for the rest is not known. This sample holds 2,500,000 or so clones; 80% to 95% were observed only once. Approximately 0.35% of the sample goes to the ten largest clones. Sequencing input: naive CD4+ T cells from PBMCs. The cell subset or site label on this specimen signifies: CD45RA+ positively selected. These receptors were taken from a man younger than 35 in good health. Some clones in this sample may be carry-over from other donors' samples.

Of note for this clone: This specimen includes other DNA sequences encoding the same CDR3. CDR3 DNA: TGTGCCAGCAGTCCCCCGGGGGCAGATACGCAGTATTTT. Amino acid sequence: CASSPPGADTQYF. This rearrangement joins TRBV28 to TRBJ2-3; D perhaps matches TRBD2 (6 bases). Trimming left V 5 bases short and J 4 bases short, with 10 bases between. Germline V gene data show CDR1 as MDHEN and CDR2 as SYDVKM. The CDR3 runs 13 residues. Together with reference TRBV28 and TRBJ2-3, the CDR3 gives the full variable domain: DVKVTQSSRYLVKRTGEKVFLECVQDMDHENMFWYRQDPGLGLRLIYFSYDVKMKEKGDIPEGYSVSREKKERFSLILESASTNQTSMYLCASSPPGADTQYFGPGTRLTVL.

The chain recombines TRBV6-5 with TRBJ2-1, with TRBD1 identical over 7 bases. Germline CDR1 reads MNHEY; CDR2 reads SVGAGI. CDR3 length: 13 residues. After removal of 10 bases from V and 2 bases from J, the junction contained 5 bases not matched to a gene. The CDR3 here is CATRDSPYNEQFF. DNA for the CDR3: TGTGCCACCCGGGACAGTCCCTACAATGAGCAGTTCTTC.

This clone was observed a single time. The V gene is TRBV6-1, the J gene TRBJ2-1; D remains ambiguous. Germline V gene data show CDR1 as MNHNS and CDR2 as SASEGT. There are 14 residues in the CDR3. V lost 5 bases and J lost 9, with 17 bases in between. As DNA, the CDR3 is TGTGCCAGCAGTTTGATCCCGACCGGCGGTGAGCAGTTCTTC. Translated, it gives CASSLIPTGGEQFF.

As concerns this clone: In the same sample, other DNA sequences code for this CDR3. J is TRBJ2-6 and V is TRBV7-8; D call uncertain. In germline, CDR1 is SGHVS, CDR2 FQNEAQ. V lost 6 bases, J lost 4 bases, and 10 bases lay in between. CDR3 length: 14 residues. CDR3 protein: CASSLSSGANVLTF. As DNA, the CDR3 is TGTGCCAGCAGTCTAAGCTCCGGGGCCAACGTCCTGACTTTC. Combining the CDR3 with reference TRBV7-8 and TRBJ2-6 gives the whole variable domain GAGVSQSPRYKVAKRGQDVALRCDPISGHVSLFWYQQALGQGPEFLTYFQNEAQLDKSGLPSDRFFAERPEGSVSTLKIQRTQQEDSAVYLCASSLSSGANVLTFGAGSRLTVL.

The chain carries TRBV4-1 and TRBJ2-1; D unresolved. Germline CDR1 reads MGHRA; CDR2 reads YSYEKL. The V end lost 1 base, the J end lost 4 bases, and 14 bases lay between the germline ends. This CDR3 has 16 amino acids. CDR3 nucleotide sequence: TGCGCCAGCAGCCAAGTAGAAGACTTGCCTTACAATGAGCAGTTCTTC. Translation: CASSQVEDLPYNEQFF.

The V gene is TRBV4-3, the J gene TRBJ2-1, with 8 bases lining up with TRBD2. Germline CDR1 reads LGHNA; CDR2 reads YSLEER. Germline trimming cut 1 base from V and 3 bases from J; bases unmatched to any gene: 8. This CDR3 has 17 amino acids. The CDR3 loop reads CASSQVAGTPFYNEQFF. CDR3 in DNA: TGCGCCAGCAGCCAAGTAGCGGGGACACCGTTCTACAATGAGCAGTTCTTC.

The chain recombines TRBV27 with TRBJ2-2; D assignment may be TRBD1 or TRBD2 (6 bases each). The germline V and J ends were trimmed by 3 bases and 7 bases, with 21 bases remaining between them. The CDR3 spans 17 residues. Germline CDR1 MNHEY, CDR2 SMNVEV (reference sequence). Here the CDR3 reads CASSFYPLFGGGGELFF. DNA for the CDR3: TGTGCCAGCAGTTTTTACCCCCTTTTCGGGGGCGGCGGGGAGCTGTTTTTT.

J is TRBJ1-1 and V is TRBV18; D not resolved. Germline CDR1 reads KGHSH; CDR2 reads LQKENI. The CDR3 is made up of 15 amino acids. The V and J ends lost 3 bases and 1 base respectively, with 12 bases between them. The CDR3 loop is CASSPSAGRNTEAFF. The CDR3 region has the DNA TGTGCCAGCTCACCTAGTGCAGGCCGGAACACTGAAGCTTTCTTT.

The chain links TRBV10-2 to TRBJ1-3; 7 bases fit TRBD1. Germline loops: CDR1 WSHSY, CDR2 SAAADI. CDR3 length equals 15 residues. The J segment lost 0 bases and the V segment lost 6 bases, leaving 5 bases of the junction unmatched. The CDR3 is CASSGGQSSGNTIYF. The CDR3 bases are TGCGCCAGCAGCGGGGGACAGAGCTCTGGAAACACCATATATTTT.

There are a few counts of this clone. V usage is TRBV18 and J usage is TRBJ1-2, with 8 bases fitting TRBD1. Germline assignment: CDR1 KGHSH and CDR2 LQKENI. The CDR3 spans 13 residues. V lost 3 bases and J lost 10; bases outside the gene matches: 7. The CDR3 sequence: CASSPKGQAVYTF. The CDR3 nucleotides read TGTGCCAGCTCACCCAAGGGACAGGCTGTCTACACCTTC.

The V call is TRBV13, the J call TRBJ2-7; a possible D gene is TRBD2 (5 bases). Germline lookup yields CDR1 PRHDT and CDR2 FYEKMQ (reference sequence). V gave up 5 bases and J gave up 4 bases, with 15 bases separating them. The CDR3 runs 14 residues. Here the CDR3 DNA reads TGTGCCAGCAGCCGAGAAAGAGGGCCGTACGAGCAGTACTTC. Translation: CASSRERGPYEQYF.

A single count supports this clone. J is TRBJ2-3 and V is TRBV28, with 10 positions matching TRBD2. There are 16 residues in the CDR3. Germline values: CDR1 MDHEN, CDR2 SYDVKM. Trimming took 6 bases from V and 3 from J; bases not matched to a gene: 9. In DNA form, the CDR3 reads TGTGCCAGCAGGGATAGCGGGAGGTTGTATACAGATACGCAGTATTTT. This sequence encodes CASRDSGRLYTDTQYF.

Points on this clone: This sample also contains other DNA sequences that code for the same CDR3. The chain has TRBV28 and TRBJ2-7; unclear D gene. The CDR3 extends over 12 amino acids. Germline loops: CDR1 MDHEN, CDR2 SYDVKM. V lost 3 bases to trimming and J lost 3 bases, with 6 bases between them. The CDR3 region has the DNA TGTGCCAGCAGTTTGCTGAACTACGAGCAGTACTTC. This encodes CASSLLNYEQYF. The full variable domain, with the rest looked up from reference TRBV28 and TRBJ2-7, is DVKVTQSSRYLVKRTGEKVFLECVQDMDHENMFWYRQDPGLGLRLIYFSYDVKMKEKGDIPEGYSVSREKKERFSLILESASTNQTSMYLCASSLLNYEQYFGPGTRLTVT.